The present T cell receptor (beta chain) was sequenced within a study of T cells and copy number aberrations in small-cell lung cancer. The data were produced by immunoSEQ multiplex PCR, yet TCRdb's version contains in-frame clones alone and is incomplete. The table has about 7,500 clones, 82% seen once. V gave up 8 bases and J gave up 0 bases, with 10 bases separating them. The germline V gene encodes CDR1 MGHRA and CDR2 YSYEKL. CDR3 length: 13 residues. The sequenced material came from normal tissue next to the tumor. The sequence came from a woman aged 50 to 65 with small cell lung cancer. The chain has TRBV4-1 and TRBJ1-2; D remains ambiguous. This CDR3 is CASSGVANYGYTF. The CDR3 bases are TGCGCCAGCTCCGGCGTAGCTAACTATGGCTACACCTTC.